The 30 T cell receptor beta chains reported below all come from one sample, sequenced in a study of CD8+CD57+ T cells in acquired aplastic anemia (dated by TCRdb to the late 2010s). Sequencing used an Illumina HiSeq 2000. Genomic DNA served as template for TCR beta VDJ combination and CDR3 sequence profiling. The public reads were reprocessed in TCRdb via fastp at Q25 and MiXCR, keeping in-frame beta chains. Every CDR3 protein is listed once, alongside the most common genes and DNA of its rows. This sample has fewer than 200,000 distinct CDR3 sequences in its table, and less than 50% of those were observed once. Roughly 2% of the sample belongs to the ten largest clones. Expansion of CD8+CD57+ cells had been shown by flow cytometry in the patients chosen for sequencing. The sequenced material came from sorted CD4+, CD8+, or CD8+CD57+ T cells (not recorded which) from PBMCs. Receptors were obtained from a human donor with aplastic anemia.

This clonotype was observed a few times. The chain couples TRBV7-9 to TRBJ1-2; possible D gene TRBD1, 5 bases. There are 13 residues in the CDR3. V gave up 6 bases and J gave up 2 bases, with 10 bases separating them. Germline V CDR1 and CDR2: SEHNR, FQNEAQ (reference sequence). The CDR3 is CASSFGGNYGYTF. CDR3 nucleotides: TGTGCCAGCAGTTTTGGGGGAAACTATGGCTACACCTTC.

This clonotype was detected many times. This chain uses TRBV20-1 with TRBJ2-7; TRBD2 matches 9 bases. Germline-derived CDR1 and CDR2 are DFQATT and SNEGSKA (reference sequence). Trimming took 2 bases from V and 5 from J; bases not matched to a gene: 10. This CDR3 comprises 15 residues. CDR3 sequence (DNA): TGCAGTGCTAGACCTCCCGGGACTAGCTTCGACGAGCAGTACTTC. Translated: CSARPPGTSFDEQYF.

The table lists this clonotype with a count of one. The V call is TRBV29-1, the J call TRBJ2-7; D is unresolved. The CDR3 extends over 12 amino acids. CDR1 and CDR2 from the germline V gene are SQVTM and ANQGSEA. V was cut by 5 bases and J by 0 bases, with 8 bases left in between. Here the CDR3 DNA reads TGCAGCGTTTTAGAGAGCTCCTACGAGCAGTACTTC. As protein: CSVLESSYEQYF.

The chain recombines TRBV2 with TRBJ2-1, with a possible D match to TRBD2 (5 bases). Germline CDR1 is SNHLY and CDR2 is FYNNEI. This CDR3 is built from 14 residues. Deletions cut 11 bases from V and 0 bases from J, with 14 bases between. This chain's CDR3 is CACGLSSSYNEQFF. In nucleotides, the CDR3 is TGTGCCTGCGGACTGTCGAGCTCCTACAATGAGCAGTTCTTC.

The V and J genes are TRBV7-4 and TRBJ2-2; D is unclear. Trimming left V 5 bases short and J 4 bases short, with 11 bases between. This CDR3 is built from 14 residues. CDR1 is SGHVT, CDR2 SQSDAQ, per germline. The CDR3: CASSPSSSTGELFF. In nucleotides, the CDR3 is TGTGCCAGCAGCCCTTCATCGAGCACCGGGGAGCTGTTTTTT.

The chain carries TRBV11-1 and TRBJ2-7; possibly TRBD2 for D (6 bases). Germline V lookup: CDR1 SGHAT, CDR2 FQDESV (reference sequence). The V gene lost 5 bases and the J gene lost 2 bases, with 19 bases spanning the gap. This CDR3 region has 16 residues. The CDR3 here is CASSHFPGTLAYEQYF. The CDR3 DNA reads as TGTGCCAGCAGCCATTTCCCCGGGACTCTAGCCTACGAGCAGTACTTC.

This clonotype was picked up one time. The V and J genes are TRBV20-1 and TRBJ1-5; D not certain. CDR3 size: 13 residues. The V and J ends lost 4 bases and 7 bases respectively, with 14 bases between them. The germline V gene has CDR1 DFQATT and CDR2 SNEGSKA (reference sequence). The CDR3 loop reads CSANSVGRQPQHF. DNA of the CDR3: TGCAGTGCTAACTCCGTGGGAAGGCAGCCCCAGCATTTT.

The chain has TRBV7-8 and TRBJ2-3; maybe TRBD1 (5 bases). This CDR3 region has 15 residues. CDR1 is SGHVS, CDR2 FQNEAQ, per germline. V lost 4 bases, J lost 2 bases, and 13 bases lay in between. Here the CDR3 reads CASSSTSRVTDTQYF. The CDR3 bases are TGTGCCAGCAGCTCTACGTCCAGGGTCACAGATACGCAGTATTTT.

This clonotype was counted ten times or more. The V and J genes are TRBV7-6 and TRBJ2-5; TRBD1 aligns across 8 bases. Germline CDR1 and CDR2: SGHVS and FNYEAQ. The junction had 11 bases not matched to a gene; V was cut back by 6 bases and J by 5 bases. This CDR3 has 15 residues. The CDR3 DNA sequence: TGTGCCAGCAGTTCCGGGACAGGATCGATGGAGACCCAGTACTTC. Protein sequence: CASSSGTGSMETQYF.

This chain joins TRBV7-9 and TRBJ2-5; possible D gene TRBD2, 5 bases. Germline V gene lookup returns CDR1 SEHNR and CDR2 FQNEAQ (reference sequence). The CDR3 length is 13 residues. Trimming stripped 5 bases from V and 5 bases from J, with 12 bases between. This CDR3 is CASSPLALETQYF. In DNA, the CDR3 is TGTGCCAGCAGCCCCCTAGCTTTGGAGACCCAGTACTTC.

The chain couples TRBV19 to TRBJ1-4; 9 bases fit TRBD1. CDR1 and CDR2 from the germline V gene are LNHDA and SQIVND (reference sequence). V lost 7 bases, J lost 5 bases, and 5 bases stayed unmatched. The CDR3 spans 14 residues. This CDR3 reads CASNPGTGNEKLFF. The CDR3 bases are TGTGCCAGTAATCCCGGGACAGGGAATGAAAAACTGTTTTTT.

The chain employs TRBV29-1 and TRBJ1-3; 11 bases match TRBD1. Per the germline V gene, CDR1 is SQVTM and CDR2 is ANQGSEA. J gave up 8 bases and V 6 bases, and 6 bases lay outside the gene matches. The CDR3 loop spans 13 amino acids. The CDR3 loop reads CSVLGQGGDTIYF. The CDR3 nucleotides are TGCAGCGTCCTGGGACAGGGGGGCGACACCATATATTTT.

The V call is TRBV5-4, the J call TRBJ2-5; D remains unclear. The DNA matches TRBJ2-1 better at its end, which makes the J call doubtful. This CDR3 has 14 amino acids. Germline-derived CDR1 and CDR2 are SGHNT and YYREEE (reference sequence). CDR3 sequence (DNA): TGTGCCAGCAGCTTGGGGGCCAGGTACAATGAGCAGTTCTTC. Its protein product is CASSLGARYNEQFF.

Of note for this clonotype: A much larger clone sits a single nucleotide away, making a read error possible. Since the CDR3 does not end with the conserved phenylalanine or tryptophan, this likely comes from a read error. CDR3 sequence (DNA): TGTGCCAGCAGTTACTTTCCGGGCTCCGCTAATTCACCCCTCCACTGT. Translation gives CASSYFPGSANSPLHC. The V gene is TRBV10-3, the J gene TRBJ1-6; D not resolved. The CDR3 spans 16 residues. Germline V CDR1 and CDR2: ENHRY, SYGVKD.

This clonotype was recorded a few times. This rearrangement joins TRBV6-5 to TRBJ1-4; D not certain. Trimming took 0 bases from V and 8 from J, leaving 13 bases between them. The CDR3 contains 15 residues. Germline CDR1 MNHEY, CDR2 SVGAGI. The CDR3 region has the DNA TGTGCCAGCAGTTACTCACTAATCGGAAGGGAAAAACTGTTTTTT. The encoded protein is CASSYSLIGREKLFF.

The table lists this clonotype with a few counts. The gene calls are TRBV7-3 and TRBJ2-5; D gene ambiguous. The germline CDR1 and CDR2 sequences are SGHTA and FQGTGA. V was trimmed by 4 bases and J by 7 bases, leaving 10 bases between them. CDR3 length: 12 residues. CDR3 amino acids: CASSSPSGTQYF. The CDR3 coding sequence is TGTGCCAGCAGCTCGCCAAGTGGGACCCAGTACTTC.

The chain recombines TRBV19 with TRBJ2-1; D gene ambiguous. V was cut by 6 bases and J by 7 bases, with 10 bases left in between. Germline loops: CDR1 LNHDA, CDR2 SQIVND (reference sequence). This CDR3 contains 12 residues. In DNA, the CDR3 is TGTGCCAGTAGGGGTAGTGAGAATGAGCAGTTCTTC. Protein: CASRGSENEQFF.

The table lists this clonotype with many counts. The chain has TRBV19 and TRBJ2-2; 9 bases agree with TRBD1. CDR1 is LNHDA and CDR2 is SQIVND in the germline V gene (reference sequence). The length of the CDR3 is 13 residues. Trimming removed 9 bases from V and 4 bases from J; junction bases left unmatched: 3. CDR3 amino acids: CASRDRVTGELFF. The CDR3 nucleotides read TGTGCCAGCCGGGACAGGGTCACCGGGGAGCTGTTTTTT.

This clonotype was detected ten times or more. V usage is TRBV19 and J usage is TRBJ2-2, with unresolved D. The germline V gene has CDR1 LNHDA and CDR2 SQIVND (reference sequence). This CDR3 spans 14 amino acids. V lost 3 bases and J 16 bases, leaving 21 bases between the germline ends. The CDR3 region is CASSIAGTSSPAFF. The DNA of the CDR3 is TGTGCCAGTAGTATTGCAGGTACGAGTTCCCCGGCGTTTTTT.

This clonotype has a handful of counts. The genes are TRBV24-1 and TRBJ2-5; TRBD1 is a possible D gene (5 bases). V was clipped by 4 bases and J by 5 bases, with 13 bases between them. The germline gives CDR1 KGHDR, CDR2 SFDVKD. The length of the CDR3 is 14 residues. The CDR3 nucleotides read TGTGCCACCAGTGACCCGGACACGTTGGAGACCCAGTACTTC. It yields the protein CATSDPDTLETQYF.

CDR3 nucleotide sequence: TGTGCCAGCAGCGCGGACAGGCCGGTCCCTCAGCCCCAGCATTTT. Translation: CASSADRPVPQPQHF. The rearrangement uses TRBV7-8 and TRBJ1-5; TRBD1 agrees at 7 bases. Trimming took 5 bases from V and 6 from J; bases not matched to a gene: 10. CDR1 is SGHVS and CDR2 is FQNEAQ in the germline V gene. This CDR3 has 15 residues.

A word on this clonotype: A much more abundant neighbour one base away suggests this may be a read error. CDR3 region: CASSLAGRELGTQYF. In DNA form, the CDR3 reads TGTGCCAGCAGCTTGGCCGGCAGGGAACTAGGGACCCAGTACTTC. The chain uses TRBV5-6 and TRBJ2-5; either TRBD1 or TRBD2 may supply D (5 bases each). The CDR3 contains 15 residues. Trimming removed 0 bases from V and 7 bases from J, with 16 bases in between. Germline CDR1 and CDR2: SGHDT and YYEEEE.

This sequence joins TRBV24-1 and TRBJ1-2; D remains ambiguous. The CDR3 is 12 residues long. Germline V gives CDR1 KGHDR, CDR2 SFDVKD. Trimming pared 9 bases from V and 4 bases from J, leaving 11 bases between. As DNA, the CDR3 is TGTGCCACCTATTGGACGGTCTATGGCTACACCTTC. It specifies CATYWTVYGYTF.

This clonotype has ten or more counts. The rearrangement uses TRBV11-1 and TRBJ2-2, with 9 bases that match TRBD1. The CDR3 has 17 amino acids. J lost 4 bases, V lost 5 bases, and 11 bases had no gene match. CDR1 is SGHAT, CDR2 FQDESV, per germline (reference sequence). The CDR3 sequence is CASSPRPDRGVTGELFF. In DNA, the CDR3 is TGTGCCAGCAGCCCCCGGCCTGACAGGGGGGTCACCGGGGAGCTGTTTTTT.

About this clonotype itself: This CDR3 is missing its conserved last phenylalanine or tryptophan, likely due to a read error. The genes are TRBV5-4 and TRBJ2-3, with 9 bases identical to TRBD1. Germline V CDR1 and CDR2: SGHNT, YYREEE (reference sequence). This CDR3 is 17 amino acids long. J gave up 2 bases and V 1 base, and 8 bases lay outside the gene matches. The CDR3 protein is CASSLSAGTGYTDTQYL. CDR3 sequence (DNA): TGTGCCAGCAGCTTGAGCGCGGGGACAGGGTACACAGATACGCAGTATCTT.

The chain has TRBV19 and TRBJ1-2, with 10 bases identical to TRBD1. Germline lookup yields CDR1 LNHDA and CDR2 SQIVND (reference sequence). The CDR3 covers 14 residues. The ends lost 1 base at V and 8 bases at J; junction bases unmatched: 4. As DNA, the CDR3 is TGTGCCAGTAGTATAGGACAGGGGGCGCAAGGCTACACCTTC. Amino acids: CASSIGQGAQGYTF.

CDR3 DNA sequence: TGTGCTAGAGAAACGGCGAGCTCCTACGAGCAGTACTTC. Protein sequence: CARETASSYEQYF. The V gene is TRBV24-1, the J gene TRBJ2-7; no definite D call. CDR1 KGHDR and CDR2 SFDVKD come from the germline V gene. The CDR3 sequence is 13 residues long.

Note on this clonotype: This could be a read error, since a much larger clone is one nucleotide away. The V and J genes are TRBV25-1 and TRBJ1-5; 7 positions agree with TRBD1. V dropped 8 bases and J dropped 1; count of bases not matched to a gene: 8. This CDR3 has 15 amino acids. Germline V CDR1 and CDR2: MGHDK, SYGVNS. For the CDR3, the DNA is TGTGCCAGCCTTCAGACAGGGATGAGCAATCAGCCCCAGCATTTT. Its translation: CASLQTGMSNQPQHF.

The chain joins TRBV20-1 to TRBJ1-2; D is uncertain. The CDR3 length is 15 residues. V was shortened by 1 base and J by 3 bases, with 15 bases between the two germline ends. CDR1 and CDR2 from the germline V gene are DFQATT and SNEGSKA (reference sequence). The CDR3, as DNA: TGCAGTGCTAGAGTTGACAAGCACGACGACTATGGCTACACCTTC. This sequence encodes CSARVDKHDDYGYTF.

The chain joins TRBV29-1 to TRBJ2-7; D might be TRBD1 (5 bases). There are 13 residues in the CDR3. V was clipped by 4 bases and J by 6 bases, with 16 bases between them. Per germline, CDR1 SQVTM and CDR2 ANQGSEA. The CDR3 sequence: CSVVDSAACEQYF. For the CDR3, the DNA is TGCAGCGTTGTCGACAGTGCCGCATGCGAGCAGTACTTC.